These 20 T cell receptor beta chains were all obtained from the same sample, sequenced in a study of T cells in Graves' hyperthyroidism and ophthalmopathy. RNA transcripts were the template for amplifying TCR beta CDR3 regions. The HTBI primer set drove a first-round RT-PCR of the TCR CDR3. TCRdb recomputed calls from the multiplex PCR reads with MiXCR, one row per CDR3 protein. The sample has about 570,000 distinct CDR3 sequences, 46% seen once. Material for sequencing was peripheral blood or thyroid tissue (not recorded which). The origin of the receptors is an adult woman with Graves' disease, either hyperthyroidism or ophthalmopathy (not recorded which).

The V gene is TRBV7-8, the J gene TRBJ2-2; possible D gene TRBD2, 6 bases. The CDR3 covers 14 residues. Germline V lookup: CDR1 SGHVS, CDR2 FQNEAQ. V gave up 0 bases and J gave up 7 bases, with 9 bases separating them. This CDR3 is CASSLAEGNGELFF. CDR3 DNA: TGTGCCAGCAGCTTAGCGGAGGGCAACGGGGAGCTGTTTTTT.

This clonotype has more than one count but fewer than ten. This chain links TRBV28 with TRBJ1-6; D not resolved. CDR1 is MDHEN and CDR2 is SYDVKM in the germline V gene. V lost 0 bases to trimming and J lost 7 bases, with 7 bases between them. This CDR3 has 14 residues. The CDR3, as DNA: TGTGCCAGCAGTTTATGGGCAGAGAATTCACCCCTCCACTTT. As protein: CASSLWAENSPLHF.

The J gene is TRBJ1-5, the V gene TRBV2; perhaps TRBD1 as D (6 bases). This CDR3 comprises 18 residues. Germline V gene data show CDR1 as SNHLY and CDR2 as FYNNEI. The ends were cut back, 0 bases at V and 1 base at J, with 16 bases in the middle. Here the CDR3 DNA reads TGTGCCAGCAGTGAAGCGCTCAAGGGGGTGTACAGCAATCAGCCCCAGCATTTT. Translation gives CASSEALKGVYSNQPQHF.

The genes are TRBV29-1 and TRBJ2-7; TRBD2 matches at 9 bases. The V gene end was trimmed by 4 bases and the J gene end by 3 bases; junction bases not matched to a gene: 4. CDR1 and CDR2 (germline): SQVTM, ANQGSEA. CDR3 size: 13 residues. The DNA for the CDR3 is TGCAGCGTTGGGACTAGCGACAACTACGAGCAGTACTTC. It yields the protein CSVGTSDNYEQYF.

This clonotype was observed a single time. One end of the junction is discordant with germline, which a read error may explain. This chain uses TRBV15 with TRBJ1-2; D not certain. The CDR3 totals 14 residues. The germline V gene has CDR1 LNHNV and CDR2 YYDKDF (reference sequence). CDR3 sequence reads: CATSRARLNYGCTF. The CDR3 DNA reads as TGTGCCACCAGCAGAGCGCGGTTAAACTATGGCTGCACCTTC.

V gene TRBV10-3 combines with J gene TRBJ2-7; 8 bases agree with TRBD1. Germline-derived CDR1 and CDR2 are ENHRY and SYGVKD. This CDR3 is 15 amino acids long. V shed 0 bases, J shed 3 bases, and the junction held 4 bases outside the gene matches. As DNA, the CDR3 is TGTGCCATCAGTGAGTCGACAGGGGATCACTACGAGCAGTACTTC. This sequence encodes CAISESTGDHYEQYF.

This clonotype came up many times. The chain couples TRBV10-3 to TRBJ1-1; maybe TRBD1 (5 bases). The CDR3 consists of 13 residues. V lost 6 bases, J lost 0 bases, and 8 bases lay in between. In germline, CDR1 is ENHRY, CDR2 SYGVKD. The CDR3, as DNA: TGTGCCATCAGGGGGCAGTTGAACACTGAAGCTTTCTTT. Translation: CAIRGQLNTEAFF.

The chain uses TRBV10-3 and TRBJ2-7, with TRBD1 identical over 12 bases. V was pared by 7 bases and J by 5 bases, with 3 bases of the junction left unmatched. From germline, CDR1 is ENHRY and CDR2 SYGVKD. CDR3 length: 13 amino acids. CDR3 loop: CAIKGTGGHEQYF. CDR3 DNA: TGTGCCATCAAGGGGACAGGGGGCCACGAGCAGTACTTC.

The rearrangement joins TRBV10-3 to TRBJ2-5; 11 positions agree with TRBD2. The J segment lost 4 bases and the V segment lost 2 bases, leaving 9 bases of the junction unmatched. The CDR3 totals 17 residues. Germline CDR1 ENHRY, CDR2 SYGVKD. The CDR3 spells CAISEEVSGRVGETQYF. The CDR3 region has the DNA TGTGCCATCAGTGAGGAGGTTAGCGGGAGGGTCGGAGAGACCCAGTACTTC.

This clonotype was recorded many times. The chain couples TRBV5-4 to TRBJ1-1; no definite D call. Germline CDR1 SGHNT, CDR2 YYREEE (reference sequence). Trimming stripped 4 bases from V and 6 bases from J, with 10 bases between. The CDR3 is made up of 12 amino acids. In DNA form, the CDR3 reads TGTGCCAGCAGCACCCCCGGCGCTGAAGCTTTCTTT. Translation: CASSTPGAEAFF. Full variable domain (missing parts from reference TRBV5-4 and TRBJ1-1): ETGVTQSPTHLIKTRGQQVTLRCSSQSGHNTVSWYQQALGQGPQFIFQYYREEENGRGNFPPRFSGLQFPNYSSELNVNALELDDSALYLCASSTPGAEAFFGQGTRLTVV.

This clonotype has a count of ten or more. This sequence joins TRBV19 and TRBJ1-5; D not resolved. There are 14 residues in the CDR3. Germline lookup yields CDR1 LNHDA and CDR2 SQIVND (reference sequence). The V end was cut by 7 bases, the J end by 9 bases, with 19 bases between. CDR3 DNA sequence: TGTGCCAGTACCTCATCAGAGACGCGAAGGCCCCAGCATTTT. Its translation: CASTSSETRRPQHF.

This clonotype was counted a few times. The V call is TRBV7-9, the J call TRBJ2-5; the D gene is possibly TRBD2 (5 bases). This CDR3 spans 14 amino acids. Deletions cut 5 bases from V and 5 bases from J, with 15 bases between. Germline V lookup: CDR1 SEHNR, CDR2 FQNEAQ (reference sequence). The DNA for the CDR3 is TGTGCCAGCAGCCCCGGACTTCCAGAGGAGACCCAGTACTTC. This gives the protein CASSPGLPEETQYF.

Concerning this clonotype itself: The junction differs from germline at one of its ends, possibly a read error. The chain joins TRBV9 to TRBJ1-1; D is uncertain. Germline CDR1 reads SGDLS; CDR2 reads YYNGEE. The CDR3 has 21 amino acids. The CDR3 here is CASSVGTSANTGEGTSTEAFF. CDR3 in DNA: TGTGCCAGCAGCGTAGGGACTAGCGCGAACACCGGGGAGGGCACAAGTACTGAAGCCTTCTTT. The whole variable domain, remainder taken from reference TRBV9 and TRBJ1-1, is DSGVTQTPKHLITATGQRVTLRCSPRSGDLSVYWYQQSLDQGLQFLIQYYNGEERAKGNILERFSAQQFPDLHSELNLSSLELGDSALYFCASSVGTSANTGEGTSTEAFFGQGTRLTVV.

Only one count was recorded for this clonotype. The V call is TRBV7-9, the J call TRBJ2-2; 11 bases agree with TRBD2. Germline loops: CDR1 SEHNR, CDR2 FQNEAQ (reference sequence). Trimming took 7 bases from V and 6 from J; bases not matched to a gene: 4. The CDR3 runs 14 residues. Here the CDR3 reads CASNTSGRAGELFF. In DNA form, the CDR3 reads TGTGCCAGCAACACTAGCGGGAGAGCCGGGGAGCTGTTTTTT.

The genes are TRBV20-1 and TRBJ2-7, with 12 bases fitting TRBD1. Losses at the gene ends were 6 bases for V and 6 bases for J; bases not matched to a gene: 6. CDR1 and CDR2 (germline): DFQATT, SNEGSKA (reference sequence). The CDR3 covers 13 residues. The CDR3 sequence is CSATRDRGREQYF. CDR3 nucleotides: TGCAGTGCGACCCGGGACAGGGGGCGCGAGCAGTACTTC.

This clonotype has a count of ten or more. The V and J genes are TRBV5-1 and TRBJ1-2, with D perhaps matching TRBD1 (5 bases). V was cut by 4 bases and J by 3 bases, with 13 bases left in between. Germline CDR1 and CDR2: SGHRS and YFSETQ. The CDR3 totals 14 residues. The DNA of the CDR3 is TGCGCCAGCAGCATATCCAGGGCGGACTATGGCTACACCTTC. This gives the protein CASSISRADYGYTF.

V and J are TRBV7-6 and TRBJ2-5; 7 bases are shared with TRBD1. V gave up 5 bases and J gave up 5 bases; unmatched junction bases: 14. Germline CDR1 and CDR2: SGHVS and FNYEAQ. The CDR3 contains 16 residues. In nucleotides, the CDR3 is TGTGCCAGCAGCCCACAACAGGGGTTACTCAGGGAGACCCAGTACTTC. Translation gives CASSPQQGLLRETQYF.

This clonotype has just a few counts. V usage is TRBV7-9 and J usage is TRBJ1-4, with 10 nucleotides matching TRBD1. There are 14 residues in the CDR3. With V trimmed by 5 bases and J by 6 bases, 3 bases remained unmatched. Germline V gene sequence: CDR1 SEHNR, CDR2 FQNEAQ (reference sequence). CDR3 residues: CASSKDRGDEKLFF. Written as DNA, the CDR3 is TGTGCCAGCAGCAAGGACAGGGGGGATGAAAAACTGTTTTTT. Supplemented by reference TRBV7-9 and TRBJ1-4, the full variable domain reads DTGVSQNPRHKITKRGQNVTFRCDPISEHNRLYWYRQTLGQGPEFLTYFQNEAQLEKSRLLSDRFSAERPKGSFSTLEIQRTEQGDSAMYLCASSKDRGDEKLFFGSGTQLSVL.

This clonotype was seen at least ten times. The chain carries TRBV6-5 and TRBJ1-4; D ambiguous. Germline V gives CDR1 MNHEY, CDR2 SVGAGI. V lost 0 bases, J lost 8 bases, and 13 bases lay in between. The length of the CDR3 is 15 residues. CDR3 nucleotides: TGTGCCAGCAGTTACTCGATCGGGGTCAGGGAAAAACTGTTTTTT. It encodes CASSYSIGVREKLFF.

The chain has TRBV29-1 and TRBJ2-2, with 8 bases identical to TRBD2. Germline-derived CDR1 and CDR2 are SQVTM and ANQGSEA. The V segment lost 0 bases and the J segment 6 bases; nucleotides outside the gene matches: 9. The CDR3 sequence is 16 residues long. The CDR3 DNA sequence: TGCAGCGTTGAAGACCCCGCCGGGACTAGAGCCGGGGAGCTGTTTTTT. This encodes CSVEDPAGTRAGELFF.